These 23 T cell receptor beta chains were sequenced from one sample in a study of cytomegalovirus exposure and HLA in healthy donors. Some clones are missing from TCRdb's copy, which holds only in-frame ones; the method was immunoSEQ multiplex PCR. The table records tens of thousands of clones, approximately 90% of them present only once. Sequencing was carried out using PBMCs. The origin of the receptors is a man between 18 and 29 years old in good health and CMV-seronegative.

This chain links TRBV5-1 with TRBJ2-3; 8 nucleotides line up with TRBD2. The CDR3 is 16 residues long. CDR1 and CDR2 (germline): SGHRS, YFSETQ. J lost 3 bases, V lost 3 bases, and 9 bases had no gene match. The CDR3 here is CASSSSSSGITDTQYF. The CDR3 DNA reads TGCGCCAGCAGCTCGTCTAGTAGCGGGATTACAGATACGCAGTATTTT.

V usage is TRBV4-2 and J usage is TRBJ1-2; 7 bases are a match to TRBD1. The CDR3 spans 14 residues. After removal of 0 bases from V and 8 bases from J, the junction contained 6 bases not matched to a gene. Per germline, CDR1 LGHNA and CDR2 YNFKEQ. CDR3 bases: TGTGCCAGCAGCCAAGAAAGGGGGCAAAGGGGCTACACCTTC. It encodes CASSQERGQRGYTF.

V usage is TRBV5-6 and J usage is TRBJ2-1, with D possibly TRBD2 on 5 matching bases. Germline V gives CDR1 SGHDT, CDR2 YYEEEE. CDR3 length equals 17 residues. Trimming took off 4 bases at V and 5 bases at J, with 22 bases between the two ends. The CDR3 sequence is CASSPFFTGERDNEQFF. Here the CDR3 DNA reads TGTGCCAGCAGCCCGTTTTTCACGGGTGAGAGGGACAATGAGCAGTTCTTC.

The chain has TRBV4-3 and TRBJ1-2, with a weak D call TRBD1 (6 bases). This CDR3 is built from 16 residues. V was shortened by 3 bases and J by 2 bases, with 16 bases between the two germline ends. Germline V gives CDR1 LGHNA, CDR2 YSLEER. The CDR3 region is CASSQGGQSSNYGYTF. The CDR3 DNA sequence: TGCGCCAGCAGCCAGGGCGGACAGTCTTCGAACTATGGCTACACCTTC.

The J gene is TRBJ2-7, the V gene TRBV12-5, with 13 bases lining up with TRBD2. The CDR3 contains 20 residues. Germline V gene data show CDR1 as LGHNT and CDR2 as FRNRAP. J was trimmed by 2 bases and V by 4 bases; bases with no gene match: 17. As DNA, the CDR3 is TGTGCTAGTGGTTCAGTACCTAGACCGGGACTAGCGGGGAACCCCTACGAGCAGTACTTC. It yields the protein CASGSVPRPGLAGNPYEQYF.

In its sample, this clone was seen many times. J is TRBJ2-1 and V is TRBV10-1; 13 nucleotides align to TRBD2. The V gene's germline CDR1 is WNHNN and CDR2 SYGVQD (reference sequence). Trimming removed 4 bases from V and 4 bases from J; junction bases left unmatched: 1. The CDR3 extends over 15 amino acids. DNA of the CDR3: TGCGCCAGCAGTGGGACTAGCGGGAGTTACAATGAGCAGTTCTTC. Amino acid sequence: CASSGTSGSYNEQFF.

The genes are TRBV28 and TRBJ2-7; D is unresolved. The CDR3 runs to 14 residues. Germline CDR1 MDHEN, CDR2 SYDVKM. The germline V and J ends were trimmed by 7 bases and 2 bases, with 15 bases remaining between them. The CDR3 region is CASNPLGKTYEQYF. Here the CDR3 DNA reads TGTGCCAGCAACCCCCTAGGAAAGACCTACGAGCAGTACTTC.

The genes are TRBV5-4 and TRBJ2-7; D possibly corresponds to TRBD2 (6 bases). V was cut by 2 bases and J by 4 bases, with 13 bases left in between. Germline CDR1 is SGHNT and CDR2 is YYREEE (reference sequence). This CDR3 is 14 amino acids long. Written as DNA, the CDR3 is TGTGCCAGCAGCTTCGGCGGGATAGCGTACGAGCAGTACTTC. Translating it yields CASSFGGIAYEQYF. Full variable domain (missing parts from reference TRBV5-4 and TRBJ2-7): ETGVTQSPTHLIKTRGQQVTLRCSSQSGHNTVSWYQQALGQGPQFIFQYYREEENGRGNFPPRFSGLQFPNYSSELNVNALELDDSALYLCASSFGGIAYEQYFGPGTRLTVT.

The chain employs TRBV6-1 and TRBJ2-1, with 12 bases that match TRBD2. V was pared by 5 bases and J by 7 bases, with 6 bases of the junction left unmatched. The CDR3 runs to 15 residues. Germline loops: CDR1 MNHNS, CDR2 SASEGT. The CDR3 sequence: CASSTTSGSKNEQFF. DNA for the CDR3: TGTGCCAGCAGTACGACTAGCGGGAGTAAAAATGAGCAGTTCTTC.

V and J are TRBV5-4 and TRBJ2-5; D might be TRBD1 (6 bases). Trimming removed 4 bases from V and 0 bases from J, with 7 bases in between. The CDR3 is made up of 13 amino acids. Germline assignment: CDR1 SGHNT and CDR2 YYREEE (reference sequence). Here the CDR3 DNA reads TGTGCCAGCAGCCGGGACAACCAAGAGACCCAGTACTTC. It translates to CASSRDNQETQYF.

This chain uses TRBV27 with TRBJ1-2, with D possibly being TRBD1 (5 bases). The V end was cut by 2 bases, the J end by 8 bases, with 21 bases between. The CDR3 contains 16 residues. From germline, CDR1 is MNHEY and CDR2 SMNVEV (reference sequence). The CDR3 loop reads CASSLAVGGQTMGYTF. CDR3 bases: TGTGCCAGCAGTTTAGCAGTGGGAGGACAAACGATGGGCTACACCTTC.

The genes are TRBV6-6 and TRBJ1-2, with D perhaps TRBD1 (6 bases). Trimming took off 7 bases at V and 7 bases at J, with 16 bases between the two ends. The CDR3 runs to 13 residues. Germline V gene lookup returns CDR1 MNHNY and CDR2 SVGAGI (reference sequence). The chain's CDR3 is CASTGQLPGGYTF. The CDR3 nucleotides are TGTGCCAGCACCGGACAGCTCCCGGGTGGCTACACCTTC.

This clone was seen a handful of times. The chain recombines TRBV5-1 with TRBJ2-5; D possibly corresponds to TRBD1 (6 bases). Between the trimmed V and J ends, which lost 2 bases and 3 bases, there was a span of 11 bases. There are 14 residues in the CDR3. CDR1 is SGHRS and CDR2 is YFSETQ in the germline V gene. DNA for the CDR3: TGCGCCAGCAGCTTAACAACAGGGAAAGAGACCCAGTACTTC. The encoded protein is CASSLTTGKETQYF.

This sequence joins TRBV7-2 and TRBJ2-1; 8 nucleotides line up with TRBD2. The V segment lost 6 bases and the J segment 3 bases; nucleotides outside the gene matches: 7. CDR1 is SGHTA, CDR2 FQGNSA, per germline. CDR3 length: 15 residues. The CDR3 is CASRVGGTSYNEQFF. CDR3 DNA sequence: TGTGCCAGCAGGGTGGGCGGGACTAGCTACAATGAGCAGTTCTTC.

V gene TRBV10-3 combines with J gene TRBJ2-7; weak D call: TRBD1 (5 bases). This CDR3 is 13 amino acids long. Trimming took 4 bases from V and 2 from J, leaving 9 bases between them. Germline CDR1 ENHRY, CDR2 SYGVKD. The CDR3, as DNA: TGTGCCATCAGTGGGGGCGCAACCTACGAGCAGTACTTC. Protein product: CAISGGATYEQYF.

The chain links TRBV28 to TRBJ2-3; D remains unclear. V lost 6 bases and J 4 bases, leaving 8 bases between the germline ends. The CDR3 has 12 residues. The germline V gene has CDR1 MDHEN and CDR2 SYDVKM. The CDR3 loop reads CASSYGPDTQYF. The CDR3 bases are TGTGCCAGCAGCTATGGGCCAGATACGCAGTATTTT.

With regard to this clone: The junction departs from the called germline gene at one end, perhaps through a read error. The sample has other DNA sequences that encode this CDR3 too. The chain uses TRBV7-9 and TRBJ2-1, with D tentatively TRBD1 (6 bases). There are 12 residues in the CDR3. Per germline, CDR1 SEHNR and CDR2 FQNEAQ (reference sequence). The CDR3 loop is CASSYRANEQFF. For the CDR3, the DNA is TGTGCTAGCAGCTACAGGGCCAATGAGCAGTTCTTC.

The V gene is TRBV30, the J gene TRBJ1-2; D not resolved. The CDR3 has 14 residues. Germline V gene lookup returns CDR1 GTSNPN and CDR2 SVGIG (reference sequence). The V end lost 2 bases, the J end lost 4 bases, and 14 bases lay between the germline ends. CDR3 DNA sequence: TGTGCCTGGAGTTTAGCCAATTACCTCTATGGCTACACCTTC. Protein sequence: CAWSLANYLYGYTF.

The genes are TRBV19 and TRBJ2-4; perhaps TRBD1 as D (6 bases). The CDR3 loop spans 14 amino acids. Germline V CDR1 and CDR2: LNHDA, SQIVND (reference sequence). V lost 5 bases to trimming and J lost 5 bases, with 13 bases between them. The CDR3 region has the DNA TGTGCCAGTAGTCCCAAAGGACAGCAAAACATTCAGTACTTC. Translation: CASSPKGQQNIQYF.

The DNA of the CDR3 is TGCGCCAGCAGCGCGGTGGACAGTTCAACTAATGAAAAACTGTTTTTT. Its translation: CASSAVDSSTNEKLFF. This sequence joins TRBV5-1 and TRBJ1-4; a possible D gene is TRBD1 (6 bases). Germline CDR1 and CDR2: SGHRS and YFSETQ. This CDR3 has 16 residues. Trimming took 4 bases from V and 0 from J, leaving 13 bases between them.

The CDR3 bases are TGTGCCAGTAAGGAACGCCATACTAGCCCTGGTGAGCAGTTCTTC. Its translation: CASKERHTSPGEQFF. The V call is TRBV19, the J call TRBJ2-1, with D perhaps matching TRBD2 (6 bases). The CDR3 sequence is 15 residues long. Per the germline V gene, CDR1 is LNHDA and CDR2 is SQIVND (reference sequence). Trimming stripped 7 bases from V and 9 bases from J, with 22 bases between.

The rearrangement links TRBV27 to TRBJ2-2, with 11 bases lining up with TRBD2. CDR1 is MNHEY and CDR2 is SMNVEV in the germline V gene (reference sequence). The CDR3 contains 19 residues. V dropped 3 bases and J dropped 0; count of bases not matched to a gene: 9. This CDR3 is CASSFLGLAGGTNTGELFF. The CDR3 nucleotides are TGTGCCAGCAGTTTTTTAGGGCTAGCGGGAGGAACGAACACCGGGGAGCTGTTTTTT.

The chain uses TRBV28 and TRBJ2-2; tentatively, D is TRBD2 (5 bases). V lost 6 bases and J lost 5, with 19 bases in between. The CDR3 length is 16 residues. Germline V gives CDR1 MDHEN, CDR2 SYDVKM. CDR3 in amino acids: CASSLAHQFGTGELFF. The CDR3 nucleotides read TGTGCCAGCAGCCTAGCCCACCAATTTGGGACCGGGGAGCTGTTTTTT.